Detailed here is one TCR beta chain. The antigen remains undetermined. The sample is drawn from a study of cytomegalovirus exposure and HLA in healthy donors. The overall study: T cells numbering around 190 million yielded approximately 100 million unique TCR beta sequences in an earlier analysis. The study, taken as a whole, reports: In a later analysis, compared with equally common non-associated chains, HLA-associated beta chains were more expanded. Using a false discovery rate of 0.05, a later analysis showed that approximately 18,000 TCR beta sequences were associated with HLA alleles. Presence/absence analyses assumed roughly uniform sequencing depth across donors, which may not hold.

A multiplex PCR was run with 60 Vbeta primers and 13 Jbeta primers. Repertoires were generated with immunoSEQ multiplex PCR, while TCRdb's copy carries only in-frame clones and drops some. The top ten hold about 3.2% of the sample, which has some 150,000 clones, roughly four fifths seen once. This CDR3 has 17 amino acids. CDR1 WSHSY and CDR2 SAAADI come from the germline V gene. Trimming at V came to 3 bases and at J to 1 base, leaving 9 bases not matched to a gene. The sample comprised PBMCs. This sequence originates from a man between 18 and 35 years old in good health and CMV-seropositive. This rearrangement joins TRBV10-2 to TRBJ1-3; 7 positions agree with TRBD1. This chain's CDR3 is CASSDSLGGPSGNTIYF. Here the CDR3 DNA reads TGCGCCAGCAGTGATTCGCTAGGGGGCCCATCTGGAAACACCATATATTTT.